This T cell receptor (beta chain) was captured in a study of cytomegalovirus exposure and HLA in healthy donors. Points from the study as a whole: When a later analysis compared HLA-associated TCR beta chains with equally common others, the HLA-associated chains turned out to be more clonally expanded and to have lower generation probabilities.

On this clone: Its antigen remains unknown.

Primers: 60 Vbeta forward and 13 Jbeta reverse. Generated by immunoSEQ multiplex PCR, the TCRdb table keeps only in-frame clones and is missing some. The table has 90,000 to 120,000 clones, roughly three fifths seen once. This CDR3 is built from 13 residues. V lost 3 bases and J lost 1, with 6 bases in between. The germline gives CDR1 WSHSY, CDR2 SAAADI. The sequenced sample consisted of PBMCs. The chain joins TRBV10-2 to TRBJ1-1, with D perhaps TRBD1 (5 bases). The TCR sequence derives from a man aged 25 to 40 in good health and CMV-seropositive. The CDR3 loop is CASSEQANTEAFF. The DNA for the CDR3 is TGCGCCAGCAGTGAACAGGCGAACACTGAAGCTTTCTTT.